Below, 3 T cell receptor beta chains from the same sample are listed, as sequenced in a study of CD8 T cells in Susac syndrome. When the RNA was reverse transcribed, random hexamers were used with an input of roughly 0.45 to 1 ug. TCRdb fed the immunoSEQ multiplex PCR reads into MiXCR, producing one record per CDR3 protein. Among 150,000 to 200,000 distinct CDR3 sequences listed, 90% to 95% were seen once. The sequenced sample was CD4+ T cells from PBMCs. The receptors come from a human donor with multiple sclerosis.

CDR3 residues: CASSQQGLGYEQYF. In DNA form, the CDR3 reads TGTGCCAGCAGCCAGCAGGGTCTTGGCTACGAGCAGTACTTC. The chain is built from TRBV3-1 and TRBJ2-7; D may be TRBD1 (5 bases). CDR1 and CDR2 (germline): LGHDT, YNNKEL (reference sequence). The ends were cut back, 3 bases at V and 3 bases at J, with 12 bases in the middle. This CDR3 is built from 14 residues.

This clonotype was detected only once. The V gene is TRBV28, the J gene TRBJ2-7, with D perhaps being TRBD1 or TRBD2 (6 bases each). The V and J ends lost 7 bases and 1 base respectively, with 11 bases between them. CDR3 size: 13 residues. Per the germline V gene, CDR1 is MDHEN and CDR2 is SYDVKM. The CDR3: CASNRGLSYEQYF. The CDR3 region has the DNA TGTGCCAGCAATCGGGGGCTATCCTACGAGCAGTACTTC.

This clonotype is a singleton in its sample. V is TRBV2 and J is TRBJ2-4, with D possibly matching TRBD2 (6 bases). Per the germline V gene, CDR1 is SNHLY and CDR2 is FYNNEI. V was clipped by 5 bases and J by 0 bases, with 14 bases between them. This CDR3 contains 16 residues. The CDR3 spells CASSPHSGLAKNIQYF. The CDR3, as DNA: TGTGCCAGCAGTCCCCATAGCGGTCTAGCCAAAAACATTCAGTACTTC.